The sequence of this TCR beta chain was determined in a study of blood T cell repertoires in COVID-19. Study information: The study drew acute and convalescent COVID-19 samples from the United States, Italy and Spain.

Using immunoSEQ multiplex PCR, the repertoire was profiled, and TCRdb retains in-frame clones only, with some absent. This table has about 100,000 clones, around 85% appearing once. The CDR3 extends over 15 amino acids. Germline V gene lookup returns CDR1 SGHAT and CDR2 FQNNGV. Between the trimmed V and J ends, which lost 5 bases and 7 bases, there was a span of 18 bases. The chain couples TRBV11-2 to TRBJ2-1, with a weak D call TRBD2 (7 bases). The TCR sequence derives from a human donor in a cohort sampled during active COVID-19. The sequenced material came from peripheral blood. CDR3 sequence (DNA): TGTGCCAGCAGCCGGGGGCGGGAGAGGTTGAATGAGCAGTTCTTC. Its protein is CASSRGRERLNEQFF.